This section outlines one T cell receptor (beta chain) sequence together with its context. Its antigen remains unidentified. These data are taken from a study of radiation and T cells in renal cell carcinoma. At the level of the study: Nephrectomy followed 15 Gy stereotactic body radiation by 4 weeks.

Broader study findings: From baseline, blood top tumor clonotypes peaked at 2 weeks post-radiation.

The germline gives CDR1 SGHDT, CDR2 YYEEEE. This CDR3 spans 15 amino acids. The ends were cut back, 2 bases at V and 7 bases at J, with 16 bases in the middle. Specified time point: baseline pretreatment blood. Treatment meaning: 15 Gy SBRT to primary tumor, nephrectomy 4 weeks later. Blood was sampled at baseline, 2 weeks and 4 weeks after SBRT. The protocol was immunoSEQ multiplex PCR, while the TCRdb copy is restricted to in-frame clones and leaves out a portion. The sample yields about 140,000 clones, 83% seen once. The sequence was obtained from a woman between 50 and 59 years old with renal cell carcinoma. V and J are TRBV5-6 and TRBJ2-1; D could derive from TRBD1 or TRBD2 (6 bases each). The specimen comprised blood, sampled from a patient whose treatment included radiotherapy and nephrectomy. The DNA of the CDR3 is TGTGCCAGCAGCTTAGGAAGGGGGGCGTGGAATGAGCAGTTCTTC. Translation gives CASSLGRGAWNEQFF.